This record looks at one T cell receptor beta chain sequence and its context. In germline, CDR1 is SGHAT, CDR2 FQDESV (reference sequence). The germline V and J ends were trimmed by 9 bases and 3 bases, with 14 bases remaining between them. The CDR3 runs 14 residues. RNA was extracted from bulk tissue without any cell sorting. This non-tumor lung sample came from over 3 cm beyond the tumor edge. The sample originates from a study of tumor and adjacent non-tumor tissue in lung cancer. A modified ARM-PCR protocol with three rounds of nested PCR amplified TCRbeta. Via MiXCR, TCRdb re-called the multiplex PCR reads, giving one row per CDR3 protein. The repertoire holds more than 60,000 distinct CDR3 sequences, with roughly 77% as singletons.

The receptor was isolated from a man aged 60 to 75 with non-small cell lung cancer. The chain is built from TRBV11-1 and TRBJ2-2, with D possibly being TRBD2 (5 bases). Sequenced sample: distant non-tumor lung tissue. The chain's CDR3 is CASSNTSDTGELFF. For the CDR3, the DNA is TGTGCCAGTAGTAATACTAGTGACACCGGGGAGCTGTTTTTT.